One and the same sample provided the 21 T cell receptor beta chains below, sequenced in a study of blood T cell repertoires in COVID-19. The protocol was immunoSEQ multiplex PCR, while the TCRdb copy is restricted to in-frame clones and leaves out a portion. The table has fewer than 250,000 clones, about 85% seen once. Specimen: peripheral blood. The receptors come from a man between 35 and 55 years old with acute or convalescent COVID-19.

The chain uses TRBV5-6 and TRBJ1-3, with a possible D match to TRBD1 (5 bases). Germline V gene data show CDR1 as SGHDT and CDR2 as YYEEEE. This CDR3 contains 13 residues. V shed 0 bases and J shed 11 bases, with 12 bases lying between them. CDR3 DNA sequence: TGTGCCAGCAGCTTGGAGGGGCTATCGTCCATATATTTT. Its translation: CASSLEGLSSIYF.

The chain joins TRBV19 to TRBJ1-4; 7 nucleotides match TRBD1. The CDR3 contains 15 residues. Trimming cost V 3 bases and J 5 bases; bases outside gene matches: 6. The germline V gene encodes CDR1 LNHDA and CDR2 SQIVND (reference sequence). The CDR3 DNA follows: TGTGCCAGTAGTATCCTTGGAGGGGGCAATGAAAAACTGTTTTTT. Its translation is CASSILGGGNEKLFF.

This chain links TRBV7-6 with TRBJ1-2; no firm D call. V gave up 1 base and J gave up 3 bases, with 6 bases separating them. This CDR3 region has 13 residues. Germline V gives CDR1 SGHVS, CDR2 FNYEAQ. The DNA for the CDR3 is TGTGCCAGCAGCTTAGAGGCGGACTATGGCTACACCTTC. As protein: CASSLEADYGYTF.

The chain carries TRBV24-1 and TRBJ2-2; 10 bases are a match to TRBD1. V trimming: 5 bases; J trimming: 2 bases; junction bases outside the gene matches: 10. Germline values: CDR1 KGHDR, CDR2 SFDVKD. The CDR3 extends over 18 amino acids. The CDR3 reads CATSGNSRDRGNTGELFF. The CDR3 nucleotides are TGTGCCACCAGTGGAAACTCAAGGGACAGGGGAAACACCGGGGAGCTGTTTTTT.

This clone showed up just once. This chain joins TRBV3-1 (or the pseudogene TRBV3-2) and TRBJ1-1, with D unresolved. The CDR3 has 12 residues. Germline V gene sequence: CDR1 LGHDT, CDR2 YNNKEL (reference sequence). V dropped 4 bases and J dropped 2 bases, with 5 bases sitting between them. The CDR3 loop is CASSRSNTEAFF. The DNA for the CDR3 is TGTGCCAGCAGCCGTTCTAACACTGAAGCTTTCTTT.

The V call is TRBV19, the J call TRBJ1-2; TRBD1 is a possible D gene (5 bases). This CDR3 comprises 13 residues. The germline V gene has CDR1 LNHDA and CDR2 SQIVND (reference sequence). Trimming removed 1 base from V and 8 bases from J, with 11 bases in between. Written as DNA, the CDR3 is TGTGCCAGTAGTATAGTACAGCAGGGAGGCTACACCTTC. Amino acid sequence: CASSIVQQGGYTF.

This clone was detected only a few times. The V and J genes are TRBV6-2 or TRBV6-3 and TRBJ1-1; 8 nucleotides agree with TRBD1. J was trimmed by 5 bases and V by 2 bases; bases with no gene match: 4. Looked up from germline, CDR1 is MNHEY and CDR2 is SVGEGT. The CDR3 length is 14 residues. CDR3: CASSYTTGVTEAFF. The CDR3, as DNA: TGTGCCAGCAGTTACACGACAGGGGTTACTGAAGCTTTCTTT.

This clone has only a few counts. The CDR3 bases are TGTGCCAGCAGTGAATGGGGGGTCCCTGAAGCTTTCTTT. Its protein is CASSEWGVPEAFF. The chain employs TRBV25-1 and TRBJ1-1; weak D call: TRBD1 (5 bases). The CDR3 spans 13 residues. Trimming pared 1 base from V and 6 bases from J, leaving 9 bases between. CDR1 and CDR2 (germline): MGHDK, SYGVNS.

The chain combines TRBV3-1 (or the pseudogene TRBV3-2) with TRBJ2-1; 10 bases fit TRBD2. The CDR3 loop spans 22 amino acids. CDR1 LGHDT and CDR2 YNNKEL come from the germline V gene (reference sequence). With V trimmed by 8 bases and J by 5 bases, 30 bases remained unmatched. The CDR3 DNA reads TGTGCCAGCGCGCAGCGGCTTTTGTACAGCCAAGCTAGCGGGGGCAATGACAATGAGCAGTTCTTC. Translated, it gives CASAQRLLYSQASGGNDNEQFF.

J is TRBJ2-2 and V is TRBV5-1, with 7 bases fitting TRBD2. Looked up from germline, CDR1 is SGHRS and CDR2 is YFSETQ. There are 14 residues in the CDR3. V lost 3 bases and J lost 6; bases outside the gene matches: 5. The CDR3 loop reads CASSSTSKAGELFF. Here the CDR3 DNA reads TGCGCCAGCAGCTCGACTAGCAAGGCCGGGGAGCTGTTTTTT.

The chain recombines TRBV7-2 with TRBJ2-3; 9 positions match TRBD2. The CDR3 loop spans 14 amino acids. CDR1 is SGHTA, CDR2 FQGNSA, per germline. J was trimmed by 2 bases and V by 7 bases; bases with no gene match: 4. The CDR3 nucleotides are TGTGCCAGCAAGCGGGGGGACCTCACAGATACGCAGTATTTT. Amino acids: CASKRGDLTDTQYF.

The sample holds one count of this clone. CDR3: CASSAPGQGYTEAFF. CDR3 coding DNA: TGTGCCAGCAGTGCTCCGGGACAGGGGTACACTGAAGCTTTCTTT. This sequence joins TRBV2 and TRBJ1-1; TRBD1 aligns across 10 bases. V lost 4 bases to trimming and J lost 3 bases; unmatched junction nucleotides: 5. The CDR3 spans 15 residues. The V gene's germline CDR1 is SNHLY and CDR2 FYNNEI. Together with reference TRBV2 and TRBJ1-1, the CDR3 gives the full variable domain: EPEVTQTPSHQVTQMGQEVILRCVPISNHLYFYWYRQILGQKVEFLVSFYNNEISEKSEIFDDQFSVERPDGSNFTLKIRSTKLEDSAMYFCASSAPGQGYTEAFFGQGTRLTVV.

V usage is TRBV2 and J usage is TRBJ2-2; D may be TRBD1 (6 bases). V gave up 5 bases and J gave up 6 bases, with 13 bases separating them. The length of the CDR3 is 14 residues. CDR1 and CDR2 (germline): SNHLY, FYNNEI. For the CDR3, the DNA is TGTGCCAGCAGTTATCTCAGGGGAGCCGGGGAGCTGTTTTTT. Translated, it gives CASSYLRGAGELFF.

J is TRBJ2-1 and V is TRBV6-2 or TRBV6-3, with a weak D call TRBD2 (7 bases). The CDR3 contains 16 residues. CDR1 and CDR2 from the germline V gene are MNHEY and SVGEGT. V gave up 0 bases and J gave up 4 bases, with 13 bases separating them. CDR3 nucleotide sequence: TGTGCCAGCAGTTACTCCCCGGGGGGCCTATACAATGAGCAGTTCTTC. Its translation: CASSYSPGGLYNEQFF.

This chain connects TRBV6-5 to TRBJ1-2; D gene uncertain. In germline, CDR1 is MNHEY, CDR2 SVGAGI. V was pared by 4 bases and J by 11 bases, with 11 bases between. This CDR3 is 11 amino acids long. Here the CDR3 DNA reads TGTGCCAGCAGTTTGTCAGGCCTATACACCTTC. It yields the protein CASSLSGLYTF.

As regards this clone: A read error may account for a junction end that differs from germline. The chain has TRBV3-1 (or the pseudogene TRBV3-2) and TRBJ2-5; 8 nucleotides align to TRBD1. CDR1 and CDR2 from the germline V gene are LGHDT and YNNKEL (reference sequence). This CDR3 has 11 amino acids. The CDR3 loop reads CASSGRDRYDF. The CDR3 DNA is TGTGCCAGCAGCGGGCGGGACAGGTATGACTTC.

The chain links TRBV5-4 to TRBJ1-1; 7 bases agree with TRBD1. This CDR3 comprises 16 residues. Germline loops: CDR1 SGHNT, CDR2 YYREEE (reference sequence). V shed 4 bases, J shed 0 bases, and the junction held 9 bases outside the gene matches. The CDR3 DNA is TGTGCCAGCAGCGCGATCCAGACAGGGATGAACACTGAAGCTTTCTTT. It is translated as CASSAIQTGMNTEAFF.

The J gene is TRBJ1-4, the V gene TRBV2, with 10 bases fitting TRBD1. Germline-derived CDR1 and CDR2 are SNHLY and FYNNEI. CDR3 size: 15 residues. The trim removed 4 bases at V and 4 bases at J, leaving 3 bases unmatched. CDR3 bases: TGTGCCAGCAGTGGACAGGGGGCTAATAATGAAAAACTGTTTTTT. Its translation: CASSGQGANNEKLFF.

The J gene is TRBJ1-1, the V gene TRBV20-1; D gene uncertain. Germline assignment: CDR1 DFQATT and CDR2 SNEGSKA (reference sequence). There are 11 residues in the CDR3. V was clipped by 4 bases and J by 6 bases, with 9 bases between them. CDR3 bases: TGCAGTGCTAAAGGGAGCGCTGAAGCTTTCTTT. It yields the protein CSAKGSAEAFF.

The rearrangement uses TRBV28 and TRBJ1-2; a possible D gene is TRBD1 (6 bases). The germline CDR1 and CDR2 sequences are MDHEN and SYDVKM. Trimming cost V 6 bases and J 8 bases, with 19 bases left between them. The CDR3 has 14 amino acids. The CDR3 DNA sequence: TGTGCCAGCAGCCTGGGGACATCCGGCCTGGGCTACACCTTC. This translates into CASSLGTSGLGYTF.

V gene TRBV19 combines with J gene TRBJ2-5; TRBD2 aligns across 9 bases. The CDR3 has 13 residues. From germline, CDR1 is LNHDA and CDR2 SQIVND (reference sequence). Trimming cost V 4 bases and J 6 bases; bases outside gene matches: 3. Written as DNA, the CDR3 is TGTGCCAGTAGTACTGGGACTAGCCAGACCCAGTACTTC. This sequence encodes CASSTGTSQTQYF.